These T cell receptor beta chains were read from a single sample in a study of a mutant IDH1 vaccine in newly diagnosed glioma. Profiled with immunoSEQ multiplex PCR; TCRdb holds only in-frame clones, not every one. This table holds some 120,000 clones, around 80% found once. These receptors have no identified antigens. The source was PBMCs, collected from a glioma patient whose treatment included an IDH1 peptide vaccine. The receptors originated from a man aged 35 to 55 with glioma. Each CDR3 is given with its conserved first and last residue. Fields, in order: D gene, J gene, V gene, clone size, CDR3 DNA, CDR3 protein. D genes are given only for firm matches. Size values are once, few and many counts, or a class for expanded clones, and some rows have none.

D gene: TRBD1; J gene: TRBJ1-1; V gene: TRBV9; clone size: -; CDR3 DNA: TGTGCCAGCAGCGTTGGGCAGGGGGGATGGAACACTGAAGCTTTCTTT; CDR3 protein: CASSVGQGGWNTEAFF
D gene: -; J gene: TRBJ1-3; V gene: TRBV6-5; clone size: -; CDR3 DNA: TGTGCCAGCAGTTACTCAAGGCCATCCTCTGGAAACACCATATATTTT; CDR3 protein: CASSYSRPSSGNTIYF
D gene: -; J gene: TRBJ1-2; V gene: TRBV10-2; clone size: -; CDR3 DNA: TGCGCCAGCATGACTGTAGGGGGAGGCTACACCTTC; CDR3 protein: CASMTVGGGYTF
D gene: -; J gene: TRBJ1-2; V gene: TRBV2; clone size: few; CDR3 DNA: TGTGCCAGCAGTGTCGCAGGTGCTGGCTACACCTTC; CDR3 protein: CASSVAGAGYTF
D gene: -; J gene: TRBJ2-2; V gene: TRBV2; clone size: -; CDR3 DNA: TGTGCCAGCAGGATCCAAGGGGGAAACACCGGGGAGCTGTTTTTT; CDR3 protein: CASRIQGGNTGELFF
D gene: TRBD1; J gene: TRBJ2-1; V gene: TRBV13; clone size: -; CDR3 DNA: TGTGCCAGCAGCTCAGGAGAGGGGGCAGGCAATGAGCAGTTCTTC; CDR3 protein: CASSSGEGAGNEQFF
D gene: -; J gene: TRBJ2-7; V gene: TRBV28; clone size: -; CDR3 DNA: TGTGCCAGCACCTTAGAAGGCTACGAGCAGTACTTC; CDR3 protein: CASTLEGYEQYF
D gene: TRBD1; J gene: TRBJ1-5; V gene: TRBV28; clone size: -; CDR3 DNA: TGTGCCAGCAGTTTCCTCCGGACAGGGAATCAGCCCCAGCATTTT; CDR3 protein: CASSFLRTGNQPQHF
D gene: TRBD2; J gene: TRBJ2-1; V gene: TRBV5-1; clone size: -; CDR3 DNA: TGCGCCAGCAGCCCCCGACTAGCGGGAGGCCGGAATGAGCAGTTCTTC; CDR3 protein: CASSPRLAGGRNEQFF
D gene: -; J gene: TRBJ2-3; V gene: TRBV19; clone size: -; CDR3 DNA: TGTGCCAGTAGTATCTGGGGGACAGATACGCAGTATTTT; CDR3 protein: CASSIWGTDTQYF
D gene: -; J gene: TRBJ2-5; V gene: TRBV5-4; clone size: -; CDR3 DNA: TGTGCCAGCAGCCGGACGCAGGTCACAGAGACCCAGTACTTC; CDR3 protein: CASSRTQVTETQYF
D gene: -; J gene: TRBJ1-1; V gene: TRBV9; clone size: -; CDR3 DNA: TGTGCCAGCACCTCTTTTACAGTGAACACTGAAGCTTTCTTT; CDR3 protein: CASTSFTVNTEAFF